This entry describes one TCR beta chain. This sample includes further DNA sequences coding for the same CDR3. Per germline, CDR1 LNHDA and CDR2 SQIVND (reference sequence). The V segment lost 5 bases and the J segment 6 bases; nucleotides outside the gene matches: 11. This CDR3 is built from 16 residues. This specimen belongs to a study of cytomegalovirus exposure and HLA in healthy donors. The primer mix had 60 Vbeta and 13 Jbeta primers. Method: immunoSEQ multiplex PCR; TCRdb's copy keeps in-frame clones and lacks some. Counted here are roughly 97,000 clones, 78% occurring once; the ten biggest clones make up around 1.5%.

The V gene is TRBV19, the J gene TRBJ2-7; 12 bases align to TRBD2. This receptor was obtained from a woman in her thirties or forties in good health and CMV-seronegative. The sequencing input was PBMCs. CDR3 DNA sequence: TGTGCCAGTAGTTCTTTGACTAGCGGGAGTACCGGCGAGCAGTACTTC. As protein: CASSSLTSGSTGEQYF.